This entry concerns a single T cell receptor beta chain. This sample is part of a study of monozygotic twins with inflammatory bowel disease. The germline V gene has CDR1 SGHRS and CDR2 YFSETQ. The CDR3 runs 14 residues. Starting material for each TCR library was about 3,500 ng of total RNA. For both chains, the TCRalpha and TCRbeta cDNA went through two nested PCRs of about 17 and 10 cycles. From the 5' RACE reads, TCRdb lists one entry per CDR3 protein and no DNA. The specimen's table records roughly 200,000 distinct CDR3 sequences. Sequencing was carried out using blood. The genes are TRBV5-1 and TRBJ1-1. The receptor comes from a human donor with ulcerative colitis or Crohn's disease, or a healthy co-twin of an affected twin (not recorded which). CDR3 region: CASSLEVGSTEAFF.